What follows describes a single TCR beta chain. No antigen is known for it. The sample comes from a study of early T cells in non-severe SARS-CoV-2 infection. Turning to the study itself: Whole-blood bulk RNA, unsorted, was sequenced, and chains were unpaired.

Unique molecular identifier tags were affixed to discrete cDNA molecules. A single record per CDR3 protein comes from TCRdb applying MiXCR to the 5' RACE reads. This sample yields about 97,000 distinct CDR3 sequences, of which over 10% are seen a single time; roughly 6.2% belongs to the top ten. Study results and caveats: There was a bias toward anti-spike CD8 responses in VDJdb matching, which missed private and CD4 specificities.

Trimming cost V 7 bases and J 5 bases; bases outside gene matches: 11. Germline V gives CDR1 LNHDA, CDR2 SQIVND (reference sequence). The CDR3 contains 15 residues. The sample comprised whole blood. The TCR originated in an adult who was a healthcare worker with PCR-confirmed SARS-CoV-2 infection or an uninfected control (not recorded which). This chain uses TRBV19 with TRBJ2-1; TRBD1 agrees at 7 bases. The CDR3 protein is CASTPRGQSNNEQFF. Written as DNA, the CDR3 is TGTGCCAGTACGCCTCGGGGACAGTCTAACAATGAGCAGTTCTTC.